These T cell receptor beta chains were read from a single sample in a study of blood T cell repertoires in COVID-19. The repertoire was sequenced with immunoSEQ multiplex PCR; TCRdb's copy has only in-frame clones and lacks some. The sample records more than 150,000 clones, around four fifths being singletons. Sequences were obtained from PBMCs or T cells enriched from blood (not recorded which). Receptors were obtained from a woman in her fifties or sixties who had recovered from COVID-19. CDR3s include the opening cysteine and the closing phenylalanine or tryptophan. A D gene is named only where the DNA matches it firmly. Some rows mark clone size as missing; the rest say once, few, many or name a class of expanded clone.

J: TRBJ2-2; V: TRBV3-1/TRBV3-2; size: few; D: .; DNA: TGTGCCAGCAGCCAAGGGGGAGGAGTATTCGGGGAGCTGTTTTTT; CDR3: CASSQGGGVFGELFF
J: TRBJ2-1; V: TRBV5-1; size: .; D: .; DNA: TGCGCCAGCAGCTTGGGTTCCCCCAACTCCTACAATGAGCAGTTCTTC; CDR3: CASSLGSPNSYNEQFF
J: TRBJ1-5; V: TRBV5-1; size: .; D: .; DNA: TGCGCCAGCAGCACCTCTGGAGGGGATGAGCCCCAGCATTTT; CDR3: CASSTSGGDEPQHF
J: TRBJ1-1; V: TRBV13; size: .; D: .; DNA: TGTGCCAGCAGCTTCACCCACGGGACAACTGAAGCTTTCTTT; CDR3: CASSFTHGTTEAFF
J: TRBJ2-3; V: TRBV6-5; size: .; D: TRBD2; DNA: TGTGCCAGCAAGAAGGCACGGGGGGGCACAGATACGCAGTATTTT; CDR3: CASKKARGGTDTQYF
J: TRBJ1-3; V: TRBV4-1; size: .; D: TRBD1; DNA: TGCGCCAGCAGCCAAGGGACAGGGGAAAAGGCAACAGGAAACACCATATATTTT; CDR3: CASSQGTGEKATGNTIYF
J: TRBJ1-6; V: TRBV27; size: once; D: .; DNA: TGTGCCAGCGGCCCCCTTATGGCACCCCTCCACTTT; CDR3: CASGPLMAPLHF
J: TRBJ1-3; V: TRBV10-3; size: .; D: .; DNA: TGTGCCATCAGGGAACAGGGACGAGGAAACACCATATATTTT; CDR3: CAIREQGRGNTIYF
J: TRBJ1-5; V: TRBV2; size: .; D: TRBD1; DNA: TGTGCCAGCCAGACAGGGGTGGGCAATCAGCCCCAGCATTTT; CDR3: CASQTGVGNQPQHF
J: TRBJ2-1; V: TRBV18; size: once; D: .; DNA: TGTGCCAGCTCAAGGGAGGTCTACAATGAGCAGTTCTTC; CDR3: CASSREVYNEQFF
J: TRBJ2-1; V: TRBV27; size: .; D: .; DNA: TGTGCCAGCAACGTCCTGGGCAGATACAATGAGCAGTTCTTC; CDR3: CASNVLGRYNEQFF
J: TRBJ1-2; V: TRBV6-5; size: few; D: .; DNA: TGTGCCAGCAGTTCTCCAGCAGGGCATTGGGGCTACACCTTC; CDR3: CASSSPAGHWGYTF
J: TRBJ1-1; V: TRBV20-1; size: .; D: .; DNA: TGCAGTGCTAAAGGACAGCTTGAAGCTTTCTTT; CDR3: CSAKGQLEAFF
J: TRBJ2-5; V: TRBV28; size: few; D: .; DNA: TGTGCCACCCGATTCGGGGGAAGGGAGACCCAGTACTTC; CDR3: CATRFGGRETQYF
J: TRBJ2-5; V: TRBV7-9; size: .; D: TRBD1; DNA: TGTGCCAGCAGCTTAAGTCTACAGGGGGCGGGGGAGACCCAGTACTTC; CDR3: CASSLSLQGAGETQYF
J: TRBJ2-3; V: TRBV5-1; size: .; D: TRBD2; DNA: TGCGCCAGCAGCTTCGCTGGGGGAGGGTCAGATACGCAGTATTTT; CDR3: CASSFAGGGSDTQYF
J: TRBJ2-2; V: TRBV18; size: .; D: .; DNA: TGTGCCAGCTCACCTCAGCAGGGCCGCGCGAACACCGGGGAGCTGTTTTTT; CDR3: CASSPQQGRANTGELFF
J: TRBJ2-1; V: TRBV10-1; size: .; D: TRBD1; DNA: TGCGCCAGCAGTTCAGGACAGGGGCAATACAATGAGCAGTTCTTC; CDR3: CASSSGQGQYNEQFF
J: TRBJ1-1; V: TRBV20-1; size: .; D: .; DNA: TGCAGTGCTAGAGTTATAACTGAAGCTTTCTTT; CDR3: CSARVITEAFF
J: TRBJ1-1; V: TRBV28; size: .; D: .; DNA: TGTGCCAGCAGTCCTAGGAACACTGAAGCTTTCTTT; CDR3: CASSPRNTEAFF
J: TRBJ2-1; V: TRBV5-1; size: .; D: .; DNA: TGCGCCAGCTATGGCGGAGACTCCTACAATGAGCAGTTCTTC; CDR3: CASYGGDSYNEQFF
J: TRBJ1-5; V: TRBV28; size: .; D: .; DNA: TGTGCCAGCAGTAGGGGTCAGCCCCAGCATTTT; CDR3: CASSRGQPQHF
J: TRBJ1-5; V: TRBV19; size: .; D: .; DNA: TGTGCCAGTAGTATAGGTCGCGGGACGACTCAGAATCAGCCCCAGCATTTT; CDR3: CASSIGRGTTQNQPQHF
J: TRBJ2-2; V: TRBV19; size: .; D: .; DNA: TGTGCCAGTAGTACGCGGACAGCCGGGGAGCTGTTTTTT; CDR3: CASSTRTAGELFF
J: TRBJ1-5; V: TRBV30; size: .; D: .; DNA: TGTGCCTGGAGTGTTCGGGTCAGTCAGCCCCAGCATTTT; CDR3: CAWSVRVSQPQHF
J: TRBJ1-3; V: TRBV2; size: .; D: TRBD1; DNA: TGTGCCAGCAGCGCTACAGGGGGTAGGGGAAACACCATATATTTT; CDR3: CASSATGGRGNTIYF
J: TRBJ1-2; V: TRBV14; size: .; D: .; DNA: TGTGCCAGCAGCCAACTTGAGAACTATGGCTACACCTTC; CDR3: CASSQLENYGYTF
J: TRBJ1-1; V: TRBV20-1; size: .; D: .; DNA: TGCAGTGCTAGGACTTCTGAAGCTTTCTTT; CDR3: CSARTSEAFF
J: TRBJ1-5; V: TRBV3-1/TRBV3-2; size: .; D: .; DNA: TGTGCCAGCAGCCAAGGACATAATAGCAATCAGCCCCAGCATTTT; CDR3: CASSQGHNSNQPQHF
J: TRBJ1-2; V: TRBV28; size: .; D: TRBD1; DNA: TGTGCCAGCAGCTTGAGGGACAGGGTCTATGGCTACACCTTC; CDR3: CASSLRDRVYGYTF
J: TRBJ2-1; V: TRBV15; size: .; D: .; DNA: TGTGCCACCAGCAGAGGGTTAGCGGTACCCTACAATGAGCAGTTCTTC; CDR3: CATSRGLAVPYNEQFF
J: TRBJ2-2; V: TRBV30; size: .; D: .; DNA: TGTGCCTGGAATGGACAGCTGAACACCGGGGAGCTGTTTTTT; CDR3: CAWNGQLNTGELFF
J: TRBJ1-1; V: TRBV28; size: .; D: .; DNA: TGTGCCAGCAGTTTAATAGACAGTACTGAAGCTTTCTTT; CDR3: CASSLIDSTEAFF
J: TRBJ1-1; V: TRBV13; size: .; D: .; DNA: TGTGCCAGCAGCCTTGGGGGGGCCGTTAAAGCTTTCTTT; CDR3: CASSLGGAVKAFF
J: TRBJ2-7; V: TRBV6-6; size: .; D: .; DNA: TGTGCCAGCAGTTACTCTACGGCGGACTACGAGCAGTACTTC; CDR3: CASSYSTADYEQYF
J: TRBJ2-3; V: TRBV15; size: .; D: TRBD2; DNA: TGTGCCACCAGCGGTGGGGCTAGCGGGGCGTCAGATACGCAGTATTTT; CDR3: CATSGGASGASDTQYF
J: TRBJ1-1; V: TRBV11-2; size: once; D: .; DNA: TGTGCCAGCAGCTTACAAGAACGGACTGAAGCTTTCTTT; CDR3: CASSLQERTEAFF
J: TRBJ2-7; V: TRBV5-1; size: .; D: .; DNA: TGCGCCAGCAGCCGGCGAGGCTACGAGCAGTACTTC; CDR3: CASSRRGYEQYF
J: TRBJ1-6; V: TRBV6-5; size: .; D: .; DNA: TGTGCCAGCACTATCGCCAATTCACCCCTCCACTTT; CDR3: CASTIANSPLHF
J: TRBJ2-5; V: TRBV5-1; size: .; D: .; DNA: TGCGCCAGCAGTGACCAATGGGGCGTAGAGACCCAGTACTTC; CDR3: CASSDQWGVETQYF
J: TRBJ1-2; V: TRBV5-6; size: .; D: TRBD1; DNA: TGTGCCAGCAGCTCAGACAGGGTATTTAACTATGGCTACACCTTC; CDR3: CASSSDRVFNYGYTF
J: TRBJ2-6; V: TRBV6-6; size: .; D: TRBD1; DNA: TGTGCCAGCAGTCCCCGGGGACAGTCCTCTGGGGCCAACGTCCTGACTTTC; CDR3: CASSPRGQSSGANVLTF
J: TRBJ2-5; V: TRBV7-9; size: .; D: .; DNA: TGTGCCAGCAGCCAAATAGGGGTCTTGGGGTACCAAGAGACCCAGTACTTC; CDR3: CASSQIGVLGYQETQYF
J: TRBJ2-1; V: TRBV5-1; size: .; D: .; DNA: TGCGCCAGCAGCAAGGCCCGGACTCGCTCCTACAATGAGCAGTTCTTC; CDR3: CASSKARTRSYNEQFF
J: TRBJ2-3; V: TRBV19; size: .; D: TRBD2; DNA: TGTGCCAGTAGTACCGGACTAGCGGGGAGCACAGATACGCAGTATTTT; CDR3: CASSTGLAGSTDTQYF
J: TRBJ2-7; V: TRBV15; size: .; D: TRBD2; DNA: TGTGCCACCAGCAGAGAGACGGCCTTGCGGGGGAGTGGAGAGCAGTACTTC; CDR3: CATSRETALRGSGEQYF
J: TRBJ1-2; V: TRBV6-5; size: .; D: TRBD1; DNA: TGTGCCAGCAGATCCGGGACAGGGGATGGCTACACCTTC; CDR3: CASRSGTGDGYTF
J: TRBJ1-5; V: TRBV19; size: .; D: TRBD1; DNA: TGTGCCAGTAGGAGTAATGACAGGGGGCAAGGTCAGCCCCAGCATTTT; CDR3: CASRSNDRGQGQPQHF
J: TRBJ2-7; V: TRBV28; size: once; D: .; DNA: TGTGCCAGCAGTTTTCGGGGGATCTACGAGCAGTACTTC; CDR3: CASSFRGIYEQYF
J: TRBJ2-5; V: TRBV9; size: .; D: .; DNA: TGTGCCAGCAGCCCCGGACTGGCCCAAGAGACCCAGTACTTC; CDR3: CASSPGLAQETQYF
J: TRBJ1-2; V: TRBV2; size: .; D: .; DNA: TGTGCCAGCAGCGGAGGTGGTGGCTACACCTTC; CDR3: CASSGGGGYTF
J: TRBJ1-2; V: TRBV6-5; size: .; D: TRBD1; DNA: TGTGCCAGCAGTTATGGGACAGGGGGTAGCGATGGCTACACCTTC; CDR3: CASSYGTGGSDGYTF
J: TRBJ1-2; V: TRBV19; size: .; D: .; DNA: TGTGCCAGTTCCCTTCACGAGCAGCGGTATGGCTATGGCTACACCTTC; CDR3: CASSLHEQRYGYGYTF
J: TRBJ1-1; V: TRBV19; size: .; D: .; DNA: TGTGCCAGTCGGGGGGACGTGAACACTGAAGCTTTCTTT; CDR3: CASRGDVNTEAFF